Listed below are T cell receptor beta chains from one sample, sequenced in a study of neurological immune-mediated disorders. Each CDR3 protein gets one entry after TCRdb re-called the 5' RACE reads with MiXCR. The table has 18,000 or so distinct CDR3 sequences, around 28% seen once; the top ten hold around 30%. Source material: PBMCs. The receptors here all came from a man aged 50 to 60 with HTLV-1-associated myelopathy (HAM/TSP). The CDR3 runs from the conserved cysteine through the conserved F or W. Fields, in order: V gene, J gene, CDR3 protein.

v_gene: TRBV20-1; j_gene: TRBJ2-1; CDR3aa: CSARRTRTSENEQFF
v_gene: TRBV7-9; j_gene: TRBJ2-3; CDR3aa: CASSPNRENTQYF
v_gene: TRBV5-6; j_gene: TRBJ2-5; CDR3aa: CASSLEESGQETQYF
v_gene: TRBV20-1; j_gene: TRBJ2-1; CDR3aa: CSATDFNEQFF
v_gene: TRBV6-6; j_gene: TRBJ2-5; CDR3aa: CASTDRVQETQYF
v_gene: TRBV5-1; j_gene: TRBJ1-4; CDR3aa: CASSLDGGKEKLFF
v_gene: TRBV5-1; j_gene: TRBJ2-1; CDR3aa: CASSFSGGASNEQFF
v_gene: TRBV7-9; j_gene: TRBJ1-4; CDR3aa: CASSSQGAGEKLFF
v_gene: TRBV20-1; j_gene: TRBJ2-7; CDR3aa: CSAGRRERGQISYEQYF
v_gene: TRBV20-1; j_gene: TRBJ1-2; CDR3aa: CSARVRPGAVAGYTF
v_gene: TRBV20-1; j_gene: TRBJ2-1; CDR3aa: CSARSTSSYNEQFF
v_gene: TRBV20-1; j_gene: TRBJ2-6; CDR3aa: CSASRSGANVLTF
v_gene: TRBV12-3/TRBV12-4; j_gene: TRBJ2-1; CDR3aa: CASSSAGRDNEQFF
v_gene: TRBV28; j_gene: TRBJ2-7; CDR3aa: CASSLGSDTYEQYF
v_gene: TRBV15; j_gene: TRBJ2-7; CDR3aa: CATSRARGSYEQYF
v_gene: TRBV5-1; j_gene: TRBJ1-2; CDR3aa: CASSLGGGADGYTF
v_gene: TRBV29-1; j_gene: TRBJ2-7; CDR3aa: CSVETGSAYEQYF
v_gene: TRBV4-1; j_gene: TRBJ2-3; CDR3aa: CASSLMGGSTDTQYF
v_gene: TRBV5-1; j_gene: TRBJ2-2; CDR3aa: CASNFLGPDTGELFF
v_gene: TRBV5-1; j_gene: TRBJ2-2; CDR3aa: CASSFRTGDTGELFF
v_gene: TRBV20-1; j_gene: TRBJ1-3; CDR3aa: CSARSPGSGNTIYF
v_gene: TRBV6-1; j_gene: TRBJ1-5; CDR3aa: CASTRTGRDNQPQHF
v_gene: TRBV29-1; j_gene: TRBJ2-7; CDR3aa: CSAGPGYEQYF
v_gene: TRBV29-1; j_gene: TRBJ2-1; CDR3aa: CSVALASEQFF
v_gene: TRBV20-1; j_gene: TRBJ2-7; CDR3aa: CSARRGDQGSYEQYF
v_gene: TRBV5-1; j_gene: TRBJ2-1; CDR3aa: CASSLGQGRHEQFF
v_gene: TRBV25-1; j_gene: TRBJ2-1; CDR3aa: CASNPRGVYNEQFF
v_gene: TRBV5-1; j_gene: TRBJ2-1; CDR3aa: CASSLAVAGNEQFF
v_gene: TRBV20-1; j_gene: TRBJ1-2; CDR3aa: CSAPRGANYGYTF
v_gene: TRBV20-1; j_gene: TRBJ1-5; CDR3aa: CSAREGQVNQPQHF
v_gene: TRBV20-1; j_gene: TRBJ2-5; CDR3aa: CSASSREETQYF
v_gene: TRBV5-1; j_gene: TRBJ1-3; CDR3aa: CASSRAGTGGSGNTIYF
v_gene: TRBV9; j_gene: TRBJ1-6; CDR3aa: CGSARDYNSPLHF
v_gene: TRBV14; j_gene: TRBJ1-1; CDR3aa: CASSQDRGTEAFF
v_gene: TRBV5-1; j_gene: TRBJ1-1; CDR3aa: CASSLSGVDTEAFF
v_gene: TRBV5-1; j_gene: TRBJ2-6; CDR3aa: CASSQDSPAANVLTF
v_gene: TRBV18; j_gene: TRBJ1-1; CDR3aa: CASSQGQWNEAFF
v_gene: TRBV5-1; j_gene: TRBJ2-3; CDR3aa: CASSFQGQGGDTQYF
v_gene: TRBV27; j_gene: TRBJ2-7; CDR3aa: CASSGGPDRPYEQYF
v_gene: TRBV5-1; j_gene: TRBJ2-3; CDR3aa: CASSTLQGADTQYF